This TCR beta chain was recorded in a study of blood T cell repertoires in COVID-19. Looking at the study overall: Researchers got acute and convalescent COVID-19 samples from the United States, Italy and Spain.

Comment on this clone: The same CDR3 is also encoded by other DNA sequences in this sample.

Authors' methods: Reference gene primer amplification gave nucleated cell count estimates. The table came from immunoSEQ multiplex PCR; TCRdb's copy has only in-frame clones and leaves some out. V, J and clone size derive from that table, while D and trimming were established from the DNA sequence. Here the sample spans a few hundred thousand clones, about 89% being singletons. V was clipped by 3 bases and J by 0 bases; unmatched bases: 2. This CDR3 contains 16 residues. CDR1 and CDR2 from the germline V gene are MNHNS and SASEGT. The sample taken for sequencing was peripheral blood. V usage is TRBV6-1 and J usage is TRBJ2-4; 10 positions agree with TRBD1. The TCR originated in a middle-aged woman who had recovered from COVID-19. This CDR3 is CASSEGQGLAKNIQYF. The CDR3 DNA reads as TGTGCCAGCAGTGAGGGACAGGGGCTAGCCAAAAACATTCAGTACTTC.